Presented here are 26 T cell receptor beta chains from one specimen sequenced in a study of blood T cell repertoires in COVID-19. Data came from immunoSEQ multiplex PCR; TCRdb stores just in-frame clones and leaves some out. The table records about 250,000 clones, less than 85% of them present only once. Material: peripheral blood. All receptors derive from an elderly woman with active or convalescent COVID-19.

As for this clone: A junction end diverges from the germline sequence, so it may reflect a read error. The rearrangement links TRBV30 to TRBJ1-5; D gene uncertain. This CDR3 contains 15 residues. Germline assignment: CDR1 GTSNPN and CDR2 SVGIG (reference sequence). The DNA for the CDR3 is TGTGCCTGGAGTGTACCGCCGACAATAAGTCAGCCCCAGCACTTT. Its protein product is CAWSVPPTISQPQHF.

J is TRBJ2-7 and V is TRBV7-2; 10 positions match TRBD2. Unmatched junction bases numbered 3, after V lost 1 base and J lost 0 bases. The CDR3 contains 16 residues. Germline V lookup: CDR1 SGHTA, CDR2 FQGNSA. In DNA form, the CDR3 reads TGTGCCAGCAGCTTAGAAAGCGGGAGGGCCTCCTACGAGCAGTACTTC. Translated, it gives CASSLESGRASYEQYF. Filled out from reference TRBV7-2 and TRBJ2-7, the complete variable domain reads GAGVSQSPSNKVTEKGKDVELRCDPISGHTALYWYRQSLGQGLEFLIYFQGNSAPDKSGLPSDRFSAERTGGSVSTLTIQRTQQEDSAVYLCASSLESGRASYEQYFGPGTRLTVT.

This chain connects TRBV12-3 or TRBV12-4 to TRBJ1-4; D uncertain. CDR3 length: 11 amino acids. Trimming took off 3 bases at V and 8 bases at J, with 4 bases between the two ends. CDR3 protein: CASSLEEKLFF. CDR3 DNA sequence: TGTGCCAGCAGTTTGGAGGAAAAACTGTTTTTT.

The chain carries TRBV12-5 and TRBJ2-3; D is undetermined. The CDR3 has 15 residues. V lost 1 base to trimming and J lost 1 base, with 9 bases between them. The V gene's germline CDR1 is LGHNT and CDR2 FRNRAP. Written as DNA, the CDR3 is TGTGCTAGTGGTTTGGGAGTTTTTGGCACAGATACGCAGTATTTT. The encoded protein is CASGLGVFGTDTQYF. Combining the CDR3 with reference TRBV12-5 and TRBJ2-3 gives the whole variable domain DARVTQTPRHKVTEMGQEVTMRCQPILGHNTVFWYRQTMMQGLELLAYFRNRAPLDDSGMPKDRFSAEMPDATLATLKIQPSEPRDSAVYFCASGLGVFGTDTQYFGPGTRLTVL.

The chain combines TRBV21-1 with TRBJ1-1; TRBD1, the D gene given by the table, was not confirmed from the DNA. TRBV21-1 is tagged as a pseudogene. This CDR3 spans 15 amino acids. The CDR3 DNA follows: TGTGCCAGCAGCATGCGCCGGGACAGGGCGACTGAAGCTTTCTTT. Translation: CASSMRRDRATEAFF.

This CDR3 is CASSGDTYSGNTIYF. The CDR3, as DNA: TGTGCCAGCTCAGGGGACACTTACTCTGGAAACACCATATATTTT. The chain joins TRBV6-5 to TRBJ1-3; possibly TRBD1 for D (6 bases). The CDR3 consists of 15 residues. CDR1 MNHEY and CDR2 SVGAGI come from the germline V gene. V lost 8 bases, J lost 0 bases, and 14 bases lay in between.

This chain uses TRBV11-2 with TRBJ2-1; 7 bases align to TRBD1. The ends lost 5 bases at V and 3 bases at J; junction bases unmatched: 10. CDR1 is SGHAT, CDR2 FQNNGV, per germline. The CDR3 contains 16 residues. Here the CDR3 reads CASSPVRQGNYNEQFF. The CDR3, as DNA: TGTGCCAGCAGCCCGGTTCGACAGGGAAACTACAATGAGCAGTTCTTC.

V is TRBV3-1 (or the pseudogene TRBV3-2) and J is TRBJ2-7, with 10 positions matching TRBD2. CDR1 and CDR2 (germline): LGHDT, YNNKEL (reference sequence). The CDR3 covers 14 residues. With V trimmed by 5 bases and J by 5 bases, 6 bases remained unmatched. CDR3 residues: CASSAGLARNEQYF. The CDR3 coding sequence is TGTGCCAGCAGCGCGGGACTAGCGAGAAACGAGCAGTACTTC.

The CDR3 spells CAWSGAAGNQPQHF. The CDR3 DNA is TGTGCCTGGAGTGGGGCTGCGGGTAATCAGCCCCAGCATTTT. The gene calls are TRBV30 and TRBJ1-5; no clear D. The length of the CDR3 is 14 residues. V was shortened by 1 base and J by 4 bases, with 11 bases between the two germline ends. Per germline, CDR1 GTSNPN and CDR2 SVGIG (reference sequence).

The chain recombines TRBV11-2 with TRBJ2-3; maybe TRBD2 (5 bases). The CDR3 totals 15 residues. Between the trimmed V and J ends, which lost 0 bases and 6 bases, there was a span of 13 bases. CDR1 is SGHAT, CDR2 FQNNGV, per germline. CDR3 in amino acids: CASSLESVARDTQYF. The CDR3 DNA reads TGTGCCAGCAGCTTAGAGTCAGTAGCGAGGGATACGCAGTATTTT.

This chain connects TRBV29-1 to TRBJ2-4, with a tentative D call TRBD1 (7 bases). This CDR3 has 13 residues. CDR1 is SQVTM and CDR2 is ANQGSEA in the germline V gene. V was shortened by 7 bases and J by 8 bases, with 18 bases between the two germline ends. The CDR3 DNA is TGCAGCGGGGGGGACAGCCTTCGGGACATTCAGTACTTC. Translation gives CSGGDSLRDIQYF.

V usage is TRBV6-5 and J usage is TRBJ2-5; D is undetermined. The CDR3 has 13 residues. Germline-derived CDR1 and CDR2 are MNHEY and SVGAGI. V was shortened by 4 bases and J by 5 bases, with 11 bases between the two germline ends. CDR3 DNA: TGTGCCAGCAGTTTCAAGCCGCTGGAGACCCAGTACTTC. This codes for CASSFKPLETQYF.

This chain uses TRBV15 with TRBJ2-5, with 13 bases matching TRBD2. The CDR3 spans 21 residues. CDR1 LNHNV and CDR2 YYDKDF come from the germline V gene (reference sequence). Trimming cost V 5 bases and J 5 bases; bases outside gene matches: 23. CDR3 in amino acids: CATSPRRSTSGGEGRWETQYF. In nucleotides, the CDR3 is TGTGCCACCAGCCCCCGACGCAGTACTAGCGGGGGGGAGGGGCGGTGGGAGACCCAGTACTTC. Combining the CDR3 with reference TRBV15 and TRBJ2-5 gives the whole variable domain DAMVIQNPRYQVTQFGKPVTLSCSQTLNHNVMYWYQQKSSQAPKLLFHYYDKDFNNEADTPDNFQSRRPNTSFCFLDIRSPGLGDTAMYLCATSPRRSTSGGEGRWETQYFGPGTRLLVL.

This rearrangement joins TRBV27 to TRBJ2-7; 11 bases are shared with TRBD2. The V and J ends lost 5 bases and 3 bases, in that order; junction bases with no gene match: 6. The CDR3 is 15 amino acids. The germline V gene encodes CDR1 MNHEY and CDR2 SMNVEV (reference sequence). The CDR3 region is CASSLGTSGYYEQYF. The CDR3 DNA follows: TGTGCCAGCAGTCTCGGGACTAGCGGATACTACGAGCAGTACTTC.

The gene calls are TRBV27 and TRBJ2-5; 13 bases fit TRBD2. Germline V gene sequence: CDR1 MNHEY, CDR2 SMNVEV (reference sequence). The CDR3 covers 16 residues. The trim removed 6 bases at V and 5 bases at J, leaving 9 bases unmatched. The CDR3 protein is CASSPGLAGVRETQYF. DNA of the CDR3: TGTGCCAGCAGCCCCGGACTAGCGGGAGTTCGGGAGACCCAGTACTTC.

The gene calls are TRBV19 and TRBJ2-4; 7 positions match TRBD2. CDR3 length: 14 amino acids. Germline V lookup: CDR1 LNHDA, CDR2 SQIVND (reference sequence). J lost 9 bases, V lost 3 bases, and 8 bases had no gene match. The CDR3: CASSMISGITIQYF. The CDR3, as DNA: TGTGCCAGTAGTATGATAAGCGGGATTACCATTCAGTACTTC. The full variable domain, in which reference TRBV19 and TRBJ2-4 provide the parts outside the CDR3, is DGGITQSPKYLFRKEGQNVTLSCEQNLNHDAMYWYRQDPGQGLRLIYYSQIVNDFQKGDIAEGYSVSREKKESFPLTVTSAQKNPTAFYLCASSMISGITIQYFGAGTRLSVL.

This clone was recorded once. This chain joins TRBV10-2 and TRBJ2-3; the D is unclear. The CDR3 totals 13 residues. V shed 0 bases and J shed 6 bases, with 7 bases lying between them. Germline loops: CDR1 WSHSY, CDR2 SAAADI. Written as DNA, the CDR3 is TGCGCCAGCAGTGAGTCGAAGCCCGATACGCAGTATTTT. This codes for CASSESKPDTQYF.

This rearrangement joins TRBV27 to TRBJ2-5, with D maybe TRBD1 (6 bases). The CDR3 runs to 16 residues. Germline values: CDR1 MNHEY, CDR2 SMNVEV (reference sequence). V gave up 3 bases and J gave up 3 bases, with 17 bases separating them. For the CDR3, the DNA is TGTGCCAGCAGTTTGAGTGTGAAGGGACACGAAGAGACCCAGTACTTC. This translates into CASSLSVKGHEETQYF.

The rearrangement joins TRBV5-1 to TRBJ2-1; D might be TRBD2 (5 bases). This CDR3 has 14 amino acids. The V and J ends lost 0 bases and 9 bases respectively, with 13 bases between them. The germline V gene encodes CDR1 SGHRS and CDR2 YFSETQ. CDR3 sequence reads: CASSLGRFVGEQFF. CDR3 bases: TGCGCCAGCAGCTTGGGGAGGTTTGTGGGTGAGCAGTTCTTC.

This clone occurred a few times. The V call is TRBV19, the J call TRBJ2-5; D possibly corresponds to TRBD2 (5 bases). Germline assignment: CDR1 LNHDA and CDR2 SQIVND (reference sequence). V gave up 1 base and J gave up 0 bases, with 9 bases separating them. This CDR3 contains 15 residues. The CDR3, as DNA: TGTGCCAGTAGTATAGCGGGAACGTACCAAGAGACCCAGTACTTC. It yields the protein CASSIAGTYQETQYF.

This clone was observed a handful of times. CDR3 coding DNA: TGTGCCAGCAGAGTGAAACAGGGGTTTTCACCCCTCCACTTT. Translated: CASRVKQGFSPLHF. This chain links TRBV6-5 with TRBJ1-6; 7 bases match TRBD1. The length of the CDR3 is 14 residues. The junction had 8 bases not matched to a gene; V was cut back by 6 bases and J by 9 bases. Per the germline V gene, CDR1 is MNHEY and CDR2 is SVGAGI.

This chain uses TRBV2 with TRBJ2-3; TRBD1 agrees at 12 bases. Germline CDR1 is SNHLY and CDR2 is FYNNEI. This CDR3 has 16 amino acids. J gave up 8 bases and V 3 bases, and 9 bases lay outside the gene matches. The CDR3 sequence is CASSDGGTGGWGTQYF. The DNA of the CDR3 is TGTGCCAGCAGTGATGGGGGGACAGGGGGCTGGGGTACGCAGTATTTT.

This sequence joins TRBV20-1 and TRBJ1-6; tentatively, D is TRBD1 (6 bases). Germline CDR1 DFQATT, CDR2 SNEGSKA (reference sequence). V lost 4 bases and J 0 bases, leaving 16 bases between the germline ends. The CDR3 is 17 residues long. CDR3 sequence reads: CSAIEAGARSYNSPLHF. CDR3 sequence (DNA): TGCAGTGCTATTGAGGCAGGGGCTCGCTCCTATAATTCACCCCTCCACTTT.

The chain uses TRBV5-1 and TRBJ1-4; TRBD1 matches at 7 bases. The CDR3 length is 17 residues. CDR1 SGHRS and CDR2 YFSETQ come from the germline V gene. V gave up 0 bases and J gave up 0 bases; unmatched junction bases: 5. The chain's CDR3 is CASSLAPGGPTNEKLFF. The DNA for the CDR3 is TGCGCCAGCAGCTTGGCCCCAGGGGGGCCAACTAATGAAAAACTGTTTTTT.

This clone was found once. In DNA form, the CDR3 reads TGTGCCAGCAGTGAAATGGGGGGGGATGAAAAACTGTTTTTT. Its protein product is CASSEMGGDEKLFF. V usage is TRBV6-1 and J usage is TRBJ1-4, with D perhaps matching TRBD1 (5 bases). This CDR3 region has 14 residues. Germline values: CDR1 MNHNS, CDR2 SASEGT. The V end lost 2 bases, the J end lost 6 bases, and 10 bases lay between the germline ends.

V usage is TRBV11-3 and J usage is TRBJ2-1; a possible D gene is TRBD2 (6 bases). The CDR3 runs 13 residues. The germline V gene has CDR1 SGHNT and CDR2 YENEEA. Trimming cost V 4 bases and J 7 bases, with 11 bases left between them. CDR3 nucleotides: TGTGCCAGCAGCTCCTTGACTAGTAATGAGCAGTTCTTC. Its translation: CASSSLTSNEQFF.